This T cell receptor beta chain was documented in a study of blood T cell repertoires in COVID-19. Looking at the study overall: T cells, B-cell-depleted T cells, or PBMCs supplied cDNA or gDNA.

Source study methods: Reference gene primer amplification gave nucleated cell count estimates. Profiled with immunoSEQ multiplex PCR; TCRdb holds only in-frame clones, not every one. V and J calls plus clone size are reproduced from that table; the DNA served to infer D and trimming. The sample gives fewer than 55,000 clones, approximately 80% of which show up once; 5.5% to 7.5% is in the top ten. In germline, CDR1 is MDHEN, CDR2 SYDVKM. Trimming cost V 5 bases and J 4 bases; bases outside gene matches: 6. This CDR3 contains 16 residues. The sample consisted of peripheral blood. The receptor was derived from a man between 70 and 80 years old with active COVID-19. The V and J genes are TRBV28 and TRBJ2-3; TRBD2 aligns across 13 bases. The CDR3 nucleotides are TGTGCCAGCAGTACACTAGCGGGGGGGCCCGCAGATACGCAGTATTTT. Translation gives CASSTLAGGPADTQYF.